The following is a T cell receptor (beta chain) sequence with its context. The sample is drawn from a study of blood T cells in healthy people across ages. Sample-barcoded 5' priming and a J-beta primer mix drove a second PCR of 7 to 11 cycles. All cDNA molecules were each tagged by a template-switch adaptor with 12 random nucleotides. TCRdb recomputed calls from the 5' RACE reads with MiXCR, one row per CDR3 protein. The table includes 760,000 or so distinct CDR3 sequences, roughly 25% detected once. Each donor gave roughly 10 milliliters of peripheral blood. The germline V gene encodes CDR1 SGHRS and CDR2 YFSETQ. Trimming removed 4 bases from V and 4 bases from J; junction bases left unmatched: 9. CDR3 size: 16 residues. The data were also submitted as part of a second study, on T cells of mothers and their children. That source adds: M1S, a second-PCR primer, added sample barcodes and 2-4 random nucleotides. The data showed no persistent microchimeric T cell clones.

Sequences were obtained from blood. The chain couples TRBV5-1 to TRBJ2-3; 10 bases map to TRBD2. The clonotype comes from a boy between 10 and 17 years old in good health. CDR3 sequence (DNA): TGCGCCAGCAGCCTCGCAACTAGCGGGGAGGCAGATACGCAGTATTTT. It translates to CASSLATSGEADTQYF. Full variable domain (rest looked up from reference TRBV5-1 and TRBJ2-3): KAGVTQTPRYLIKTRGQQVTLSCSPISGHRSVSWYQQTPGQGLQFLFEYFSETQRNKGNFPGRFSGRQFSNSRSEMNVSTLELGDSALYLCASSLATSGEADTQYFGPGTRLTVL.